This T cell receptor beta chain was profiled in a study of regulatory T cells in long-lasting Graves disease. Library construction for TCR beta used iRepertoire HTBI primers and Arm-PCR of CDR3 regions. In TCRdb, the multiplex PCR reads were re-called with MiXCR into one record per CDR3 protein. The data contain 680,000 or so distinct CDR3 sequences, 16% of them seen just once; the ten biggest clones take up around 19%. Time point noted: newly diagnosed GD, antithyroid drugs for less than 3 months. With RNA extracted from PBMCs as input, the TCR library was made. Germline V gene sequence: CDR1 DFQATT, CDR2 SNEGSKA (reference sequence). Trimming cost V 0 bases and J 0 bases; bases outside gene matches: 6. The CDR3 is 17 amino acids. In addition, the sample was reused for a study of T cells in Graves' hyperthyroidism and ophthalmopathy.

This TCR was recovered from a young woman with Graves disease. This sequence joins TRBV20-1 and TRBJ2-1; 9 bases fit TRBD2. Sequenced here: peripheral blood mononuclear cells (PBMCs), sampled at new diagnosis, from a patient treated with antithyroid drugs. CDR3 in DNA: TGCAGTGCTAGAGACACTAGCGGGCAGAGCTCCTACAATGAGCAGTTCTTC. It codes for CSARDTSGQSSYNEQFF.